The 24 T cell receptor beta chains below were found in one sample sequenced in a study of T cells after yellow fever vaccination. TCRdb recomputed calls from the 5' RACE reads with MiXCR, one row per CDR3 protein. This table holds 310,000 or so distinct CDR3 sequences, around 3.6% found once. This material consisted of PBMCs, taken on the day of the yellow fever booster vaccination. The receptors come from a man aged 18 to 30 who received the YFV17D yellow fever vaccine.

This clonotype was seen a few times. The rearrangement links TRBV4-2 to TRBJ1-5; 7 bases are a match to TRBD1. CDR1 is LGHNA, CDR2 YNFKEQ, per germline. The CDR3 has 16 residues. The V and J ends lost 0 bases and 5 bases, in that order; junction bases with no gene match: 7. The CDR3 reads CASSQERGTDHQPQHF. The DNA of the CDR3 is TGTGCCAGCAGCCAAGAGAGGGGGACAGATCATCAGCCCCAGCATTTT.

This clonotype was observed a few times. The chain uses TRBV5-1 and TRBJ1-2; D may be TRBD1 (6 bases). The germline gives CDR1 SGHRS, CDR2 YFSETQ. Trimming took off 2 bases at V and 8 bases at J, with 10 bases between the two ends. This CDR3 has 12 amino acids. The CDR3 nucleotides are TGCGCCAGCAGCTTTTCAGGGGAAGGCTACACCTTC. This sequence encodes CASSFSGEGYTF.

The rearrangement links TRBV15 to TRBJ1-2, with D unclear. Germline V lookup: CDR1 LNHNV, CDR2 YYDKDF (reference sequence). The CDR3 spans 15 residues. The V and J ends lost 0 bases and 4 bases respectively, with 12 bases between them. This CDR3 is CATSREGKWGYGYTF. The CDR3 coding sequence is TGTGCCACCAGCAGAGAAGGGAAGTGGGGCTATGGCTACACCTTC.

For the CDR3, the DNA is TGTGCCAGCAGTTACGGGTCTATTCAAGAGACCCAGTACTTC. Translated, it gives CASSYGSIQETQYF. This rearrangement joins TRBV6-5 to TRBJ2-5, with D unresolved. Per the germline V gene, CDR1 is MNHEY and CDR2 is SVGAGI. Deletions cut 2 bases from V and 2 bases from J, with 9 bases between. The CDR3 length is 14 residues.

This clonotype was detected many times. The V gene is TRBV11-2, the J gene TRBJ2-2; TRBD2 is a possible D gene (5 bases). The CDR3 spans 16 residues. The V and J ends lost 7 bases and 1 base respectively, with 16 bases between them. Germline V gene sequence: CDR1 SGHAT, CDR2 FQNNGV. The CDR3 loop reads CASTDRRGRNTGELFF. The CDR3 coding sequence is TGTGCCAGCACCGACCGACGGGGAAGGAACACCGGGGAGCTGTTTTTT.

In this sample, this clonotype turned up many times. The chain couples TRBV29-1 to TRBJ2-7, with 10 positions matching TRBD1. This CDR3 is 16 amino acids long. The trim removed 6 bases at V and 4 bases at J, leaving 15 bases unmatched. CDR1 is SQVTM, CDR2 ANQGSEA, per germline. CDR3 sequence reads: CSVLGADRGNTYEQYF. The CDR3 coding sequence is TGCAGCGTCCTGGGGGCGGACAGGGGGAACACATACGAGCAGTACTTC.

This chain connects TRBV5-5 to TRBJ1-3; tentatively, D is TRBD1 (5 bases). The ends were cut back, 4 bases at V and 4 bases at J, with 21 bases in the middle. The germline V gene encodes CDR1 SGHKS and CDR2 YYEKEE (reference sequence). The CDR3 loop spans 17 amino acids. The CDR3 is CASSPGGADKAGNTIYF. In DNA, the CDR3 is TGTGCCAGCAGCCCCGGCGGGGCGGACAAAGCGGGAAACACCATATATTTT.

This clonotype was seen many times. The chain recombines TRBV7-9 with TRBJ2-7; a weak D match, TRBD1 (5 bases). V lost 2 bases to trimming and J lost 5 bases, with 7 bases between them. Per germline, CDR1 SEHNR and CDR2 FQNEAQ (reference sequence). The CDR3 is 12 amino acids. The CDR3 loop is CASSLRGNEQYV. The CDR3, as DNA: TGTGCCAGCAGCTTAAGGGGTAACGAGCAGTACGTC.

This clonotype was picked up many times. DNA for the CDR3: TGCGCCAGCAGCCAAGTGGGCGGGTTTCCATCTGGGGCCAACGTCCTGACTTTC. It translates to CASSQVGGFPSGANVLTF. This chain uses TRBV4-3 with TRBJ2-6; D might be TRBD2 (5 bases). The V gene lost 1 base and the J gene lost 1 base, with 14 bases spanning the gap. Germline V gene lookup returns CDR1 LGHNA and CDR2 YSLEER. This CDR3 comprises 18 residues.

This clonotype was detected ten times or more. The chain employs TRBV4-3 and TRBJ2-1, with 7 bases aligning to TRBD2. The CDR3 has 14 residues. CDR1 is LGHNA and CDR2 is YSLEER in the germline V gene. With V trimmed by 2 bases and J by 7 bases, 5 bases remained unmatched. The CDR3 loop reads CASSQLNGGNEQFF. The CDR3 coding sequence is TGCGCCAGCAGCCAACTTAACGGGGGGAATGAGCAGTTCTTC.

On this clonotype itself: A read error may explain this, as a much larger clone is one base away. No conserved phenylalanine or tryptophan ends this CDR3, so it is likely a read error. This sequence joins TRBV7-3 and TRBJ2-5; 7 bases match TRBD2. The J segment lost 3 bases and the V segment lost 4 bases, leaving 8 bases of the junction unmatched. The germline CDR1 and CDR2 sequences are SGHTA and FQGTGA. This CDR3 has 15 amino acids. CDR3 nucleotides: TGTGCCAGCAGCTCCCGAGCGGGGAAAGAAGAGACCCAGTACTTA. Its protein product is CASSSRAGKEETQYL.

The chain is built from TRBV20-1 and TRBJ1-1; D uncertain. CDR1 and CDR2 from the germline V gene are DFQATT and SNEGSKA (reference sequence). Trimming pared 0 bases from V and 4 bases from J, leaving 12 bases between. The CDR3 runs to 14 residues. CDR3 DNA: TGCAGTGCTAGAGATCGGCTTTTGGGCACTGAAGCTTTCTTT. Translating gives CSARDRLLGTEAFF.

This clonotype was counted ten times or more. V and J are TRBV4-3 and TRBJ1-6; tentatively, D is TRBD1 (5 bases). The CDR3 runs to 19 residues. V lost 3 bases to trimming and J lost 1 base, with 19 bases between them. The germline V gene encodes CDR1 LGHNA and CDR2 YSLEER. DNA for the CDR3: TGCGCCAGCAGCCAGTCGGGGGGAGGCGCCGGGTCCTATAATTCACCCCTCCACTTT. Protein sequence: CASSQSGGGAGSYNSPLHF.

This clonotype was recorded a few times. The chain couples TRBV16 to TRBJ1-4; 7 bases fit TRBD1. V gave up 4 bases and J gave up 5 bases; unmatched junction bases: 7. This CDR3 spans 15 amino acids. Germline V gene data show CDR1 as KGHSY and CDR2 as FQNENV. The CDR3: CASSLLGQKNEKLFF. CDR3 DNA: TGTGCCAGCAGCCTCCTGGGACAGAAAAATGAAAAACTGTTTTTT. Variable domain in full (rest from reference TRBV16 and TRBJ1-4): GEEVAQTPKHLVRGEGQKAKLYCAPIKGHSYVFWYQQVLKNEFKFLISFQNENVFDETGMPKERFSAKCLPNSPCSLEIQATKLEDSAVYFCASSLLGQKNEKLFFGSGTQLSVL.

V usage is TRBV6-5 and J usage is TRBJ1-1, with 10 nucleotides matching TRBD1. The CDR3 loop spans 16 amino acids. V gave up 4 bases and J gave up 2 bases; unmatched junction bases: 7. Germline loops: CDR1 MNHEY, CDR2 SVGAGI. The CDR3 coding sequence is TGTGCCAGCAGTTTGGGGGAGACAGGGGGCAACACTGAAGCTTTCTTT. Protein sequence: CASSLGETGGNTEAFF.

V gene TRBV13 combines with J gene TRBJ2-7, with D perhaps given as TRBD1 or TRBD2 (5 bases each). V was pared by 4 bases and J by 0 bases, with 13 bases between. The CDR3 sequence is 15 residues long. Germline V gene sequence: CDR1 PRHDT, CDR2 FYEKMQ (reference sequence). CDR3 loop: CASSSSRELSYEQYV. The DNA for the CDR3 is TGTGCCAGCAGCTCATCCAGGGAGCTCTCCTACGAGCAGTACGTC.

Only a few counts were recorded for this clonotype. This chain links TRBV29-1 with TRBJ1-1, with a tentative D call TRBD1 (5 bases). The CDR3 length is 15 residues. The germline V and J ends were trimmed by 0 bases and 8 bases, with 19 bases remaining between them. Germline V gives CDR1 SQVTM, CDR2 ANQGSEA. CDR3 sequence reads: CSVEDRGERLSEAFF. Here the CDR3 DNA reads TGCAGCGTTGAAGATCGAGGGGAGCGTTTATCCGAAGCTTTCTTT.

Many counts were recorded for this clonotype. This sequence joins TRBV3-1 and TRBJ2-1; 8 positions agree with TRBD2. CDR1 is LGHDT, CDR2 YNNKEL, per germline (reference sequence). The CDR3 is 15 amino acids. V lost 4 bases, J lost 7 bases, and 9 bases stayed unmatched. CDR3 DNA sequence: TGTGCCAGCAGCCGCCAAAGCGGGGGAGGGAATGAGCAGTTCTTC. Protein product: CASSRQSGGGNEQFF.

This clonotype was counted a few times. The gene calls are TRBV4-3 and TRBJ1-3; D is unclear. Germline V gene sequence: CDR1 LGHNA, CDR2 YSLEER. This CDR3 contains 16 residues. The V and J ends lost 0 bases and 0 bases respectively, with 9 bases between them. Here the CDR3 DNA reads TGCGCCAGCAGCCAAGATATCGGCAGCTCTGGAAACACCATATATTTT. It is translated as CASSQDIGSSGNTIYF.

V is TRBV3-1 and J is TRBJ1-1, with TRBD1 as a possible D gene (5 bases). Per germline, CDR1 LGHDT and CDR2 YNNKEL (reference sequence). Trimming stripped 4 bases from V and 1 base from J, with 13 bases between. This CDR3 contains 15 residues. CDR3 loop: CASSRRGESNTEAFF. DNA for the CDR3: TGTGCCAGCAGCCGCCGGGGCGAATCGAACACTGAAGCTTTCTTT.

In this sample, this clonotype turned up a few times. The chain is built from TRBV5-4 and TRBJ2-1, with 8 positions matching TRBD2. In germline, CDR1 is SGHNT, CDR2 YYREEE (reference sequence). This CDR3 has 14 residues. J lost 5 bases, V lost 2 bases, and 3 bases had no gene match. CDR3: CASSLAGANNEQFF. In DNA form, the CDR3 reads TGTGCCAGCAGCTTAGCGGGGGCTAACAATGAGCAGTTCTTC. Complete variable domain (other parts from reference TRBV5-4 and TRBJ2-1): ETGVTQSPTHLIKTRGQQVTLRCSSQSGHNTVSWYQQALGQGPQFIFQYYREEENGRGNFPPRFSGLQFPNYSSELNVNALELDDSALYLCASSLAGANNEQFFGPGTRLTVL.

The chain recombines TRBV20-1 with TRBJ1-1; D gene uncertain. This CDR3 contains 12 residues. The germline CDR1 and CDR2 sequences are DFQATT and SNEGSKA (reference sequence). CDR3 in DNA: TGCAGAACGAGTCTGGACCCCACTGAAGCTTTCTTT. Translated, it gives CRTSLDPTEAFF.

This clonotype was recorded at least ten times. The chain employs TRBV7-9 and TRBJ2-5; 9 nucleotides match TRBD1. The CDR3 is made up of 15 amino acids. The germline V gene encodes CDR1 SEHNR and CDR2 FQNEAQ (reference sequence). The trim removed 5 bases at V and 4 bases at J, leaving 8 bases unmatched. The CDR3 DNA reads TGTGCCAGCAGCAACAACAGGGGGCAGCGAGAGACCCAGTACTTC. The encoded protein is CASSNNRGQRETQYF.

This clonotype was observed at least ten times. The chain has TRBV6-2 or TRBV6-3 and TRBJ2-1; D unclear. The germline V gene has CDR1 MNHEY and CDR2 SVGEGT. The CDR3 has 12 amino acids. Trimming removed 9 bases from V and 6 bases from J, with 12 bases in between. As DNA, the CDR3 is TGTGCCAGAAAGCGACACCTCAATGAGCAGTTCTTC. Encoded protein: CARKRHLNEQFF.